This T cell receptor (beta chain) comes out of a study of Graves' ophthalmopathy and Graves' hyperthyroidism. General study points: This model predicted ophthalmopathy progression (sensitivity around 70%, specificity around 72%).

V was pared by 5 bases and J by 10 bases, with 21 bases between. Germline CDR1 and CDR2: LNHDA and SQIVND (reference sequence). The CDR3 sequence is 14 residues long. The study excluded patients with other autoimmune diseases, uncontrolled infections, pregnancy or lactation. Amplification from RNA transcripts yielded the TCR beta CDR3 regions. RT-PCR was first run with HTBI primers, then multiplex PCR in a second round. TCRdb passed the multiplex PCR reads through MiXCR, listing each CDR3 protein once. The sample lists 350,000 to 450,000 distinct CDR3 sequences, approximately 20% occurring once. This clonotype occurred many times. The antigen remains undetermined.

The sequence derives from a woman aged 18-30 years with Graves' ophthalmopathy. The V and J genes are TRBV19 and TRBJ2-7; possible D gene TRBD1, 6 bases. Material for sequencing was peripheral blood. The CDR3 DNA is TGTGCCAGTAGTCCCGGGACCAGGGGCTTAGAACAGTACTTC. Its protein product is CASSPGTRGLEQYF.